Shown below are 25 T cell receptor beta chains from a single sample sequenced in a study of naive and memory T cell subsets (dated by TCRdb to about 2017). Here is what the overall study found, with its caveats: A few larger clonotypes were found in naive repertoires, especially CD8, and these larger clonotypes were possibly memory cells re-expressing CD45RA.

The library came from UMI-ligation and nested PCR. Sequencing was performed on an Illumina MiSeq. An equimolar mix of two oligonucleotides covering both TRBC1 and TRBC2 was used as the beta constant-region primer. The ligated cDNA went through four rounds of PCR with nested alpha and beta constant-region primers together with the SP2 primer. The public reads were reanalyzed by TCRdb: fastp trimming at Q25, MiXCR alignment, in-frame beta chains only. Rows are unified per CDR3 protein, each entry keeping the most common DNA and genes. In all, the sample holds roughly 100,000 distinct CDR3 sequences, and roughly 15% of those were seen once. Clones ranked in the top ten supply 2.8% of the sample. These receptors' antigens are unknown. The sequencing input was naive CD8+ T cells from blood. The cell subset or site tag for this specimen amounts to: naive T cells, CD45RA high CD27+. Source of these receptors: a human donor in good health.

There are a few counts of this clonotype. V usage is TRBV3-1 and J usage is TRBJ2-7, with D possibly TRBD1 on 6 matching bases. Trimming took off 4 bases at V and 5 bases at J, with 12 bases between the two ends. Germline lookup yields CDR1 LGHDT and CDR2 YNNKEL (reference sequence). The CDR3 is 13 amino acids. The CDR3 region has the DNA TGTGCCAGCAGCCGTACCCACAGGGACGAGCAGTACTTC. This encodes CASSRTHRDEQYF.

This clonotype occurred many times. The CDR3 nucleotides read TGTGCCAGCAGCCAGGACAGGGCCTCCTACAATGAGCAGTTCTTC. It encodes CASSQDRASYNEQFF. This chain joins TRBV3-1 and TRBJ2-1, with 8 bases fitting TRBD1. The CDR3 sequence is 15 residues long. Per the germline V gene, CDR1 is LGHDT and CDR2 is YNNKEL (reference sequence). With V trimmed by 3 bases and J by 0 bases, 1 base remained unmatched.

This clonotype has a handful of counts. The chain couples TRBV4-3 to TRBJ2-1; D not resolved. Germline V gene data show CDR1 as LGHNA and CDR2 as YSLEER. The CDR3 covers 12 residues. V dropped 1 base and J dropped 10 bases, with 8 bases sitting between them. The CDR3 DNA sequence: TGCGCCAGCAGCCAAGCCTCGGACGAGCAGTTCTTC. Protein sequence: CASSQASDEQFF.

This clonotype was seen at least ten times. J is TRBJ1-1 and V is TRBV7-8; D gene ambiguous. This CDR3 is built from 15 residues. V was shortened by 2 bases and J by 0 bases, with 10 bases between the two germline ends. Germline CDR1 is SGHVS and CDR2 is FQNEAQ. CDR3 region: CASSLQSVMNTEAFF. The CDR3 DNA reads TGTGCCAGCAGCTTACAGTCCGTCATGAACACTGAAGCTTTCTTT.

This rearrangement joins TRBV13 to TRBJ2-1; either TRBD1 or TRBD2 may fit D (5 bases each). Germline loops: CDR1 PRHDT, CDR2 FYEKMQ (reference sequence). V was cut by 1 base and J by 7 bases, with 14 bases left in between. The CDR3 length is 15 residues. The CDR3 region is CASSLAPPGTNEQFF. CDR3 DNA: TGTGCCAGCAGCTTAGCCCCCCCTGGGACGAATGAGCAGTTCTTC.

In its sample, this clonotype was seen a few times. The chain links TRBV6-6 to TRBJ1-1, with a possible D match to TRBD1 (5 bases). This CDR3 spans 15 amino acids. V lost 0 bases and J 2 bases, leaving 10 bases between the germline ends. The germline V gene encodes CDR1 MNHNY and CDR2 SVGAGI (reference sequence). The CDR3 region is CASSYSRDLNTEAFF. The DNA for the CDR3 is TGTGCCAGCAGTTACTCCCGGGACCTTAACACTGAAGCTTTCTTT.

Many counts were recorded for this clonotype. The chain employs TRBV20-1 and TRBJ1-1, with a weak D call TRBD1 (5 bases). The CDR3 extends over 14 amino acids. The V end was cut by 6 bases, the J end by 0 bases, with 14 bases between. CDR1 is DFQATT and CDR2 is SNEGSKA in the germline V gene (reference sequence). Here the CDR3 DNA reads TGCAGTGCCTCTCCGAGGGGAATGAACACTGAAGCTTTCTTT. This translates into CSASPRGMNTEAFF.

Many counts were recorded for this clonotype. CDR3 nucleotides: TGTGCCAGTAGTATAGGAGGAGGGCTAGCGGGATTTTACAATGAGCAGTTCTTC. This codes for CASSIGGGLAGFYNEQFF. The chain employs TRBV19 and TRBJ2-1; 9 positions match TRBD2. This CDR3 spans 18 amino acids. CDR1 and CDR2 (germline): LNHDA, SQIVND (reference sequence). Trimming removed 1 base from V and 4 bases from J; junction bases left unmatched: 11. Variable domain in full (rest from reference TRBV19 and TRBJ2-1): DGGITQSPKYLFRKEGQNVTLSCEQNLNHDAMYWYRQDPGQGLRLIYYSQIVNDFQKGDIAEGYSVSREKKESFPLTVTSAQKNPTAFYLCASSIGGGLAGFYNEQFFGPGTRLTVL.

The J gene is TRBJ2-1, the V gene TRBV5-1, with D unclear. This CDR3 comprises 12 residues. CDR1 is SGHRS, CDR2 YFSETQ, per germline. V was trimmed by 0 bases and J by 5 bases, leaving 3 bases between them. The chain's CDR3 is CASSLADNEQFF. The CDR3 DNA follows: TGCGCCAGCAGCTTGGCGGACAATGAGCAGTTCTTC. Based on the CDR3 plus reference TRBV5-1 and TRBJ2-1, the full variable domain is KAGVTQTPRYLIKTRGQQVTLSCSPISGHRSVSWYQQTPGQGLQFLFEYFSETQRNKGNFPGRFSGRQFSNSRSEMNVSTLELGDSALYLCASSLADNEQFFGPGTRLTVL.

The chain combines TRBV12-3 or TRBV12-4 with TRBJ2-5; D remains ambiguous. The CDR3 contains 12 residues. The V and J ends lost 2 bases and 10 bases respectively, with 11 bases between them. For the CDR3, the DNA is TGTGCCAGCAGTTTAAGTGTGGCTGACCAGTACTTC. Translating gives CASSLSVADQYF.

In its sample, this clonotype was seen many times. The chain joins TRBV12-3 or TRBV12-4 to TRBJ1-4; possibly TRBD1 for D (5 bases). With 3 bases removed from V and 11 bases from J, the gap between germline ends came to 16 bases. The CDR3 spans 14 residues. The chain's CDR3 is CASSFQLDTGKLFF. For the CDR3, the DNA is TGTGCCAGCAGTTTTCAATTGGACACGGGGAAACTGTTTTTT.

This clonotype was seen ten or more times. The chain carries TRBV6-2 or TRBV6-3 and TRBJ2-3, with 7 bases fitting TRBD2. In germline, CDR1 is MNHEY, CDR2 SVGEGT. There are 14 residues in the CDR3. Unmatched junction bases numbered 7, after V lost 6 bases and J lost 4 bases. CDR3 protein: CASRKVGGADTQYF. The CDR3 DNA sequence: TGTGCCAGCAGGAAGGTGGGGGGGGCAGATACGCAGTATTTT.

Only a few counts were recorded for this clonotype. The chain couples TRBV19 to TRBJ1-1; D may be TRBD1 (5 bases). The V end was cut by 5 bases, the J end by 4 bases, with 11 bases between. The CDR3 contains 13 residues. The germline CDR1 and CDR2 sequences are LNHDA and SQIVND (reference sequence). CDR3 loop: CASSRTGSTEAFF. In nucleotides, the CDR3 is TGTGCCAGTAGTCGTACAGGCTCCACTGAAGCTTTCTTT.

This clonotype was seen only a few times. The chain carries TRBV7-9 and TRBJ2-3; D gene uncertain. The CDR3 sequence is 15 residues long. Germline CDR1 SEHNR, CDR2 FQNEAQ (reference sequence). The V end lost 1 base, the J end lost 6 bases, and 14 bases lay between the germline ends. CDR3 DNA: TGTGCCAGCAGCTTAGGATTTGTGGCTAGGGATACGCAGTATTTT. Translated, it gives CASSLGFVARDTQYF.

This clonotype appeared a few times. V is TRBV15 and J is TRBJ1-1; D may be TRBD1 (6 bases). CDR1 is LNHNV and CDR2 is YYDKDF in the germline V gene (reference sequence). This CDR3 comprises 14 residues. V lost 5 bases and J lost 3, with 13 bases in between. The CDR3 protein is CATSHRSGDTEAFF. The CDR3 bases are TGTGCCACCAGCCACCGTTCAGGGGACACTGAAGCTTTCTTT.

Only a few counts were recorded for this clonotype. This rearrangement joins TRBV2 to TRBJ2-1; D possibly corresponds to TRBD2 (5 bases). Trimming took 3 bases from V and 5 from J, leaving 11 bases between them. CDR3 length equals 14 residues. Germline CDR1 reads SNHLY; CDR2 reads FYNNEI. CDR3 protein: CASSDPGKDNEQFF. CDR3 nucleotides: TGTGCCAGCAGTGATCCCGGGAAGGACAATGAGCAGTTCTTC.

This clonotype was recorded at least ten times. The genes are TRBV9 and TRBJ1-2; 8 bases match TRBD1. J gave up 4 bases and V 4 bases, and 21 bases lay outside the gene matches. CDR3 length: 19 residues. The germline gives CDR1 SGDLS, CDR2 YYNGEE. This CDR3 is CASSLPGRAGGEPSYGYTF. CDR3 nucleotides: TGTGCCAGCAGCCTCCCCGGGAGGGCAGGGGGCGAACCCTCCTATGGCTACACCTTC.

This clonotype was detected only a few times. The chain uses TRBV13 and TRBJ2-7; no reliable D call. Trimming pared 4 bases from V and 3 bases from J, leaving 10 bases between. CDR1 and CDR2 (germline): PRHDT, FYEKMQ (reference sequence). CDR3 length: 13 residues. Here the CDR3 reads CASSSGSNYEQYF. Written as DNA, the CDR3 is TGTGCCAGCAGCTCCGGTAGTAACTACGAGCAGTACTTC. Using reference TRBV13 and TRBJ2-7 for the parts outside the CDR3, the full variable domain is AAGVIQSPRHLIKEKRETATLKCYPIPRHDTVYWYQQGPGQDPQFLISFYEKMQSDKGSIPDRFSAQQFSDYHSELNMSSLELGDSALYFCASSSGSNYEQYFGPGTRLTVT.

The chain couples TRBV20-1 to TRBJ2-2, with 12 positions matching TRBD2. Trimming cost V 0 bases and J 4 bases; bases outside gene matches: 6. Germline V gene data show CDR1 as DFQATT and CDR2 as SNEGSKA (reference sequence). The CDR3 spans 17 residues. CDR3 sequence reads: CSARDRASGRGTGELFF. The CDR3 region has the DNA TGCAGTGCTAGAGATAGGGCTAGCGGGAGGGGCACCGGGGAGCTGTTTTTT.

V and J are TRBV5-6 and TRBJ2-7, with 7 bases matching TRBD2. The V and J ends lost 2 bases and 7 bases, in that order; junction bases with no gene match: 9. In germline, CDR1 is SGHDT, CDR2 YYEEEE. The CDR3 is 14 residues long. CDR3 residues: CASSLVAGHEEQYF. Written as DNA, the CDR3 is TGTGCCAGCAGCTTAGTAGCGGGTCATGAGGAGCAGTACTTC.

There are many counts of this clonotype. CDR3 amino acids: CASSLTENTEAFF. CDR3 bases: TGTGCCAGCAGTTTGACGGAGAACACTGAAGCTTTCTTT. The chain employs TRBV27 and TRBJ1-1; no definite D call. The CDR3 is 13 amino acids. V lost 3 bases to trimming and J lost 1 base, with 6 bases between them. Germline CDR1 MNHEY, CDR2 SMNVEV (reference sequence).

This clonotype turned up a few times. The gene calls are TRBV19 and TRBJ2-7; 7 bases match TRBD1. Germline assignment: CDR1 LNHDA and CDR2 SQIVND (reference sequence). V shed 3 bases, J shed 3 bases, and the junction held 5 bases outside the gene matches. CDR3 length equals 14 residues. CDR3 sequence: CASSITGTDYEQYF. The DNA of the CDR3 is TGTGCCAGTAGTATCACCGGGACAGACTACGAGCAGTACTTC.

This clonotype was picked up many times. The chain has TRBV28 and TRBJ2-1; 10 positions match TRBD2. CDR1 and CDR2 from the germline V gene are MDHEN and SYDVKM. With V trimmed by 5 bases and J by 4 bases, 5 bases remained unmatched. CDR3 length: 15 amino acids. The CDR3 DNA sequence: TGTGCCAGCAGTCTGACTAGCGGGTCATACAATGAGCAGTTCTTC. Amino acids: CASSLTSGSYNEQFF. Full variable domain (remainder filled in from reference TRBV28 and TRBJ2-1): DVKVTQSSRYLVKRTGEKVFLECVQDMDHENMFWYRQDPGLGLRLIYFSYDVKMKEKGDIPEGYSVSREKKERFSLILESASTNQTSMYLCASSLTSGSYNEQFFGPGTRLTVL.

This clonotype was counted between two and nine times. V and J are TRBV5-5 and TRBJ2-1, with a possible D match to TRBD2 (6 bases). CDR3 length: 15 amino acids. Trimming removed 1 base at V and 5 bases at J, with 13 bases between. The germline gives CDR1 SGHKS, CDR2 YYEKEE (reference sequence). CDR3 loop: CASSLTPGEDNEQFF. CDR3 in DNA: TGTGCCAGCAGCTTGACGCCCGGGGAGGACAATGAGCAGTTCTTC.

This clonotype was detected a few times. The chain recombines TRBV30 with TRBJ2-7; 9 bases fit TRBD1. The junction had 11 bases not matched to a gene; V was cut back by 6 bases and J by 2 bases. There are 15 residues in the CDR3. The germline V gene encodes CDR1 GTSNPN and CDR2 SVGIG (reference sequence). The DNA of the CDR3 is TGTGCCTGCGATAAATCCGGGACAGGGACCTACGAGCAGTACTTC. It is translated as CACDKSGTGTYEQYF.